This T cell receptor beta chain was found in a study of blood T cell repertoires in COVID-19. Study-level information: From the United States, Italy and Spain came samples of acute and convalescent COVID-19. The cDNA or gDNA used as material had been derived from T cells, B-cell-depleted T cells, or PBMCs.

In the original processing: By means of reference gene primer amplification, nucleated cell counts were estimated. Data came from immunoSEQ multiplex PCR; TCRdb stores just in-frame clones and leaves some out. Clonal size and the V and J genes are those of that table, whereas D and trimming came from the DNA. The sample includes tens of thousands of clones, around nine tenths seen only once; the top ten take more than 15%. Trimming took off 5 bases at V and 8 bases at J, with 10 bases between the two ends. This CDR3 spans 12 amino acids. Germline-derived CDR1 and CDR2 are LNHDA and SQIVND (reference sequence).

The TCR sequence derives from an elderly man with acute or convalescent COVID-19. The genes are TRBV19 and TRBJ2-1, with TRBD2 as a possible D gene (6 bases). Sequencing was performed on peripheral blood. Here the CDR3 reads CASSVRRDEQFF. Here the CDR3 DNA reads TGTGCCAGTAGTGTTCGGAGGGATGAGCAGTTCTTC.